The 18 T cell receptor beta chains listed next were all sequenced from one sample in a study of blood T cell repertoires in COVID-19. Sequencing was performed with immunoSEQ multiplex PCR; in TCRdb, only in-frame clones are kept and a portion is missing. The repertoire holds 200,000 to 250,000 clones, with 85% to 90% as singletons. The sample comprised PBMCs or T cells enriched from blood (not recorded which). The receptors originated from a woman between 45 and 60 years old in a cohort exposed to, infected with or recovered from COVID-19 (not recorded which).

The chain has TRBV7-2 and TRBJ1-6, with 8 bases identical to TRBD1. CDR3 length: 14 residues. The V and J ends lost 3 bases and 8 bases, in that order; junction bases with no gene match: 3. CDR1 is SGHTA and CDR2 is FQGNSA in the germline V gene. CDR3 in DNA: TGTGCCAGCAGCTTGACAGGGGTACATTCACCCCTCCACTTT. Residues: CASSLTGVHSPLHF. The full variable domain, rest sourced from reference TRBV7-2 and TRBJ1-6, is GAGVSQSPSNKVTEKGKDVELRCDPISGHTALYWYRQSLGQGLEFLIYFQGNSAPDKSGLPSDRFSAERTGGSVSTLTIQRTQQEDSAVYLCASSLTGVHSPLHFGNGTRLTVT.

The rearrangement uses TRBV24-1 and TRBJ1-5, with 7 nucleotides matching TRBD1. There are 15 residues in the CDR3. Germline CDR1 and CDR2: KGHDR and SFDVKD. V was pared by 3 bases and J by 4 bases, with 5 bases of the junction left unmatched. This CDR3 reads CATSDGSQGNQPQHF. Written as DNA, the CDR3 is TGTGCCACCAGTGATGGATCACAGGGGAATCAGCCCCAGCATTTT.

The rearrangement links TRBV5-4 to TRBJ2-7, with 7 nucleotides matching TRBD1. This CDR3 is 15 amino acids long. CDR1 and CDR2 (germline): SGHNT, YYREEE (reference sequence). The junction had 10 bases not matched to a gene; V was cut back by 4 bases and J by 3 bases. The CDR3 DNA is TGTGCCAGCAGCCTCCGACAGGGTTTGGGCTACGAGCAGTACTTC. Translated: CASSLRQGLGYEQYF.

This clone occurred once. The chain recombines TRBV10-3 with TRBJ2-7, with D unresolved. CDR1 and CDR2 (germline): ENHRY, SYGVKD. This CDR3 is built from 11 residues. V was shortened by 3 bases and J by 3 bases, with 3 bases between the two germline ends. The CDR3 DNA is TGTGCCATCAGTGATCTCTACGAGCAGTACTTC. Its protein is CAISDLYEQYF.

The chain links TRBV7-9 to TRBJ1-1; 10 bases are shared with TRBD1. Unmatched junction bases numbered 3, after V lost 3 bases and J lost 5 bases. This CDR3 has 14 amino acids. Germline CDR1 reads SEHNR; CDR2 reads FQNEAQ (reference sequence). The CDR3 reads CASSFGTGDTEAFF. CDR3 nucleotides: TGTGCCAGCAGCTTCGGGACAGGGGATACTGAAGCTTTCTTT. Drawing the rest from reference TRBV7-9 and TRBJ1-1, the complete variable domain is DTGVSQNPRHKITKRGQNVTFRCDPISEHNRLYWYRQTLGQGPEFLTYFQNEAQLEKSRLLSDRFSAERPKGSFSTLEIQRTEQGDSAMYLCASSFGTGDTEAFFGQGTRLTVV.

The chain couples TRBV6-5 to TRBJ1-6; 9 bases match TRBD1. The junction had 10 bases not matched to a gene; V was cut back by 3 bases and J by 10 bases. From germline, CDR1 is MNHEY and CDR2 SVGAGI. The CDR3 length is 16 residues. CDR3 in amino acids: CASSYTQGASGSPLHF. CDR3 nucleotide sequence: TGTGCCAGCAGTTATACACAGGGGGCCTCAGGATCACCCCTCCACTTT.

The CDR3 DNA sequence: TGTGCCAGCTCACCGGGGCGGGAGTATGGCTACACCTTC. The encoded protein is CASSPGREYGYTF. V and J are TRBV18 and TRBJ1-2; a possible D gene is TRBD1 (5 bases). Germline V lookup: CDR1 KGHSH, CDR2 LQKENI. This CDR3 spans 13 amino acids. V lost 3 bases and J lost 5, with 10 bases in between.

The chain is built from TRBV28 and TRBJ2-3, with a possible D match to TRBD2 (7 bases). CDR1 MDHEN and CDR2 SYDVKM come from the germline V gene. Trimming removed 1 base from V and 2 bases from J, with 10 bases in between. This CDR3 is 15 amino acids long. CDR3: CASSLSGDYTDTQYF. Here the CDR3 DNA reads TGTGCCAGCAGTTTATCAGGGGACTACACAGATACGCAGTATTTT.

The chain is built from TRBV9 and TRBJ2-4, with 8 bases lining up with TRBD2. Germline CDR1 and CDR2: SGDLS and YYNGEE. The CDR3 totals 21 residues. The trim removed 3 bases at V and 0 bases at J, leaving 20 bases unmatched. CDR3 residues: CASSGPREGSGGSLAKNIQYF. CDR3 sequence (DNA): TGTGCCAGCAGCGGGCCCCGAGAGGGGAGCGGGGGTTCACTAGCCAAAAACATTCAGTACTTC.

The rearrangement links TRBV19 to TRBJ1-2, with D maybe TRBD1 (5 bases). The CDR3 runs to 13 residues. Germline V gene data show CDR1 as LNHDA and CDR2 as SQIVND (reference sequence). Trimming took off 7 bases at V and 3 bases at J, with 12 bases between the two ends. The CDR3 here is CASMEGQDYGYTF. CDR3 bases: TGTGCCAGTATGGAGGGGCAAGACTATGGCTACACCTTC.

This clone was seen once. V usage is TRBV30 and J usage is TRBJ2-7, with D hard to call. Germline lookup yields CDR1 GTSNPN and CDR2 SVGIG (reference sequence). CDR3 size: 11 residues. V lost 2 bases and J lost 3, with 5 bases in between. CDR3 in amino acids: CAWSNFYEQYF. CDR3 bases: TGTGCCTGGAGTAACTTCTACGAGCAGTACTTC.

This chain links TRBV20-1 with TRBJ2-1; D uncertain. The length of the CDR3 is 9 residues. V was cut by 6 bases and J by 10 bases, with 7 bases left in between. CDR1 is DFQATT, CDR2 SNEGSKA, per germline (reference sequence). In DNA form, the CDR3 reads TGCAGTGCGCGAGAAGAGCAGTTCTTC. Translated: CSAREEQFF.

V is TRBV7-9 and J is TRBJ1-1; possibly TRBD1 for D (6 bases). CDR3 length: 14 amino acids. Trimming removed 7 bases at V and 0 bases at J, with 12 bases between. Germline-derived CDR1 and CDR2 are SEHNR and FQNEAQ (reference sequence). The CDR3 reads CASTTGGMNTEAFF. The CDR3 bases are TGTGCCAGCACCACTGGGGGCATGAACACTGAAGCTTTCTTT.

In its sample, this clone was seen a few times. The rearrangement uses TRBV5-5 and TRBJ1-1; D ambiguous. Germline CDR1 and CDR2: SGHKS and YYEKEE (reference sequence). Trimming stripped 7 bases from V and 0 bases from J, with 16 bases between. This CDR3 is 15 amino acids long. DNA for the CDR3: TGTGCCAGCGAAGAGCCAGGCCATCTGAACACTGAAGCTTTCTTT. It yields the protein CASEEPGHLNTEAFF.

For this clone: The sample holds other DNA sequences that translate to the same CDR3. The rearrangement uses TRBV7-2 and TRBJ1-6; D may be TRBD1 (6 bases). Germline-derived CDR1 and CDR2 are SGHTA and FQGNSA. The V and J ends lost 5 bases and 4 bases respectively, with 9 bases between them. The CDR3 loop spans 14 amino acids. CDR3 region: CASSPGQYNSPLHF. Here the CDR3 DNA reads TGTGCCAGCAGCCCTGGACAGTATAATTCACCCCTCCACTTT.

The chain uses TRBV4-1 and TRBJ2-3, with 9 nucleotides matching TRBD2. Germline loops: CDR1 MGHRA, CDR2 YSYEKL. This CDR3 contains 16 residues. V lost 1 base to trimming and J lost 2 bases; unmatched junction nucleotides: 4. CDR3 sequence reads: CASSQVLAGATDTQYF. CDR3 sequence (DNA): TGCGCCAGCAGCCAAGTGTTAGCGGGGGCCACAGATACGCAGTATTTT.

V and J are TRBV28 and TRBJ2-7, with D possibly being TRBD1 (6 bases). The V gene's germline CDR1 is MDHEN and CDR2 SYDVKM. CDR3 length: 14 amino acids. The V and J ends lost 1 base and 4 bases respectively, with 11 bases between them. The CDR3 reads CASSLLSGVYEQYF. The CDR3 DNA reads TGTGCCAGCAGTTTATTGTCAGGGGTATACGAGCAGTACTTC.

The count of this clone is one. The gene calls are TRBV14 and TRBJ1-3; no clear D. V lost 4 bases, J lost 4 bases, and 11 bases lay in between. Germline values: CDR1 SGHDN, CDR2 FVKESK. The CDR3 consists of 14 residues. CDR3 in DNA: TGTGCCAGCAGCCCGACTCTAATGGGAAACACCATATATTTT. Its translation is CASSPTLMGNTIYF.